This entry describes one T cell receptor beta chain. Assay: immunoSEQ multiplex PCR; the TCRdb copy retains only in-frame clones and omits some. The table has 140,000 to 150,000 clones, around nine tenths seen once. Per the germline V gene, CDR1 is SQVTM and CDR2 is ANQGSEA. This CDR3 has 14 amino acids. V lost 6 bases and J lost 0, with 11 bases in between. The sample is drawn from a study of blood T cell repertoires in COVID-19. J is TRBJ2-2 and V is TRBV29-1; D might be TRBD1 (5 bases). The origin of this receptor is a human donor in a cohort sampled during active COVID-19. The sample comprised peripheral blood. The CDR3 region has the DNA TGCAGCGTAAACCCAGGGACGAACACCGGGGAGCTGTTTTTT. This codes for CSVNPGTNTGELFF.